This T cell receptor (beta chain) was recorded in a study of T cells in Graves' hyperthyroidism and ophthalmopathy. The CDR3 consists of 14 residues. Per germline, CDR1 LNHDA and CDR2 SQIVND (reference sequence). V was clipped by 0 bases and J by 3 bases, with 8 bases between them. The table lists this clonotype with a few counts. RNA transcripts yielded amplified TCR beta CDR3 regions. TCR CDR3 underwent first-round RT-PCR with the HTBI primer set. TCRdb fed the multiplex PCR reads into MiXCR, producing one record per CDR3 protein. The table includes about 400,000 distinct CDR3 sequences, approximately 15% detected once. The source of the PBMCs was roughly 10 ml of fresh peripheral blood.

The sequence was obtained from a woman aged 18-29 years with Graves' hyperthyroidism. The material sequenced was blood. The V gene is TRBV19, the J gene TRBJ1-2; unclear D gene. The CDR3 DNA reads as TGTGCCAGTAGTATAGATTCAGAAGACTATGGCTACACCTTC. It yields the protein CASSIDSEDYGYTF.